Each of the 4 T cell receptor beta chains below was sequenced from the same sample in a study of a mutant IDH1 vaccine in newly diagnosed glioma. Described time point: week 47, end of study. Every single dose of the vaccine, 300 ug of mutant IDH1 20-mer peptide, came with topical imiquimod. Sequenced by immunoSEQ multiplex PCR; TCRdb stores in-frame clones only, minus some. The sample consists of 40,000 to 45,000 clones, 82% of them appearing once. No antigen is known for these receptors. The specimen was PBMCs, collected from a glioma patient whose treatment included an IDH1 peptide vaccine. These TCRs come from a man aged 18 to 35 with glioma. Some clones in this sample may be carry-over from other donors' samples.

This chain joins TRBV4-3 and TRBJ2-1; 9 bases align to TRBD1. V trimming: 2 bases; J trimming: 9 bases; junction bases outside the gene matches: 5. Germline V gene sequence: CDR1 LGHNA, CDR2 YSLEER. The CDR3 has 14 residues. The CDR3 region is CASSQIADRGEQFF. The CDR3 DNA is TGCGCCAGCAGCCAAATCGCGGACAGGGGTGAGCAGTTCTTC.

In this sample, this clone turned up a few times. CDR3: CASSLSINRWEEQFF. The CDR3 DNA follows: TGTGCCAGCAGTTTATCGATTAACAGGTGGGAAGAGCAGTTCTTC. The chain is built from TRBV27 and TRBJ2-1, with D possibly being TRBD1 (5 bases). The germline V and J ends were trimmed by 0 bases and 10 bases, with 16 bases remaining between them. The CDR3 contains 15 residues. CDR1 MNHEY and CDR2 SMNVEV come from the germline V gene (reference sequence).

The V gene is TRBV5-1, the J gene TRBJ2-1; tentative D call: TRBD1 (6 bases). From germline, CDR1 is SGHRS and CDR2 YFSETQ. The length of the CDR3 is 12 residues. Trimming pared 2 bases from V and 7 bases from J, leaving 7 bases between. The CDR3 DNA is TGCGCCAGCAGCTTACAGGGTAATGAGCAGTTCTTC. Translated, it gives CASSLQGNEQFF.

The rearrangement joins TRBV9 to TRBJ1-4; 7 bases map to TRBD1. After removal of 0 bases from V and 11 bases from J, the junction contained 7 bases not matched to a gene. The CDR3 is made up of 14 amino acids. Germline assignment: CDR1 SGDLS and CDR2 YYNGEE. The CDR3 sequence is CASSVGQGLDKLFF. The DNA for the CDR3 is TGTGCCAGCAGCGTAGGACAGGGATTAGATAAACTGTTTTTT.